Each of the 18 T cell receptor beta chains below was sequenced from the same sample in a study of T-cell reconstitution after alpha-beta-depleted transplantation in children. The TCRbeta library incorporated unique molecular identifiers. TCRdb reanalysed the PCR reads using MiXCR and keeps one entry per CDR3 protein. The repertoire holds about 400,000 distinct CDR3 sequences, with approximately 20% as singletons. This sample comprised PBMCs from the stem cell graft donor, obtained from the stem cell graft. Every receptor here comes from a human donor who donated a stem cell graft to a child with acute myeloid leukemia.

The V call is TRBV2, the J call TRBJ2-1; unclear D gene. The CDR3 is 12 amino acids. Deletions cut 3 bases from V and 10 bases from J, with 10 bases between. The germline V gene encodes CDR1 SNHLY and CDR2 FYNNEI. CDR3 sequence reads: CASSEYRTEQFF. The CDR3 nucleotides are TGTGCCAGCAGTGAGTACCGAACCGAGCAGTTCTTC. The whole variable domain, filled in from reference TRBV2 and TRBJ2-1, reads EPEVTQTPSHQVTQMGQEVILRCVPISNHLYFYWYRQILGQKVEFLVSFYNNEISEKSEIFDDQFSVERPDGSNFTLKIRSTKLEDSAMYFCASSEYRTEQFFGPGTRLTVL.

Only a few counts were recorded for this clonotype. The chain has TRBV5-1 and TRBJ2-7, with 14 bases aligning to TRBD2. The length of the CDR3 is 19 residues. CDR1 is SGHRS and CDR2 is YFSETQ in the germline V gene. After removal of 2 bases from V and 0 bases from J, the junction contained 10 bases not matched to a gene. In nucleotides, the CDR3 is TGCGCCAGCAGCTTAGGGGACAGGGGGACTAGCGGGAGCTCCTACGAGCAGTACTTC. Translated: CASSLGDRGTSGSSYEQYF. Supplemented by reference TRBV5-1 and TRBJ2-7, the full variable domain reads KAGVTQTPRYLIKTRGQQVTLSCSPISGHRSVSWYQQTPGQGLQFLFEYFSETQRNKGNFPGRFSGRQFSNSRSEMNVSTLELGDSALYLCASSLGDRGTSGSSYEQYFGPGTRLTVT.

This clonotype was seen only a few times. The gene calls are TRBV10-3 and TRBJ2-1, with TRBD2 matching 9 bases. CDR3 length: 16 residues. Germline CDR1 ENHRY, CDR2 SYGVKD. With 3 bases clipped from V and 6 bases from J, the junction kept 9 bases outside the gene matches. The CDR3 spells CAISEDNLAGSNEQFF. CDR3 nucleotide sequence: TGTGCCATCAGTGAAGATAATCTAGCGGGGTCCAATGAGCAGTTCTTC.

This clonotype was recorded a few times. The chain recombines TRBV20-1 with TRBJ2-7, with a possible D match to TRBD1 (6 bases). Germline V gives CDR1 DFQATT, CDR2 SNEGSKA (reference sequence). The CDR3 totals 16 residues. The V and J ends lost 2 bases and 5 bases respectively, with 22 bases between them. The CDR3 bases are TGCAGTGCTAGAAGGGACCTTAGATGGGGGCCCGACGAGCAGTACTTC. This translates into CSARRDLRWGPDEQYF.

This clonotype occurred many times. The rearrangement links TRBV12-3 or TRBV12-4 to TRBJ2-1, with 10 bases lining up with TRBD1. The CDR3 has 17 amino acids. The junction had 5 bases not matched to a gene; V was cut back by 3 bases and J by 0 bases. DNA of the CDR3: TGTGCCAGCAGTTTGGGACAGGGGTTTAGCTCCTACAATGAGCAGTTCTTC. Translation gives CASSLGQGFSSYNEQFF.

This clonotype was observed many times. This CDR3 reads CATRGRVSTDTQYF. The DNA for the CDR3 is TGTGCCACCAGAGGGAGGGTGAGCACAGATACGCAGTATTTT. The chain combines TRBV15 with TRBJ2-3, with TRBD2 matching over 7 bases. Germline V gene lookup returns CDR1 LNHNV and CDR2 YYDKDF (reference sequence). The CDR3 runs to 14 residues. J lost 0 bases, V lost 6 bases, and 3 bases had no gene match.

The chain employs TRBV29-1 and TRBJ2-7, with TRBD2 identical over 9 bases. Germline V CDR1 and CDR2: SQVTM, ANQGSEA. J lost 3 bases, V lost 4 bases, and 7 bases had no gene match. The CDR3 is 14 amino acids. CDR3 loop: CSVAAAGGIYEQYF. The CDR3 DNA follows: TGCAGCGTTGCAGCAGCGGGAGGTATCTACGAGCAGTACTTC.

The rearrangement joins TRBV25-1 to TRBJ2-1; 7 nucleotides agree with TRBD2. Germline CDR1 and CDR2: MGHDK and SYGVNS. CDR3 length: 18 amino acids. J gave up 0 bases and V 6 bases, and 14 bases lay outside the gene matches. As DNA, the CDR3 is TGTGCCAGCAGAAATGCAGCGGGGCTTGGGAGCTCCTACAATGAGCAGTTCTTC. Its translation is CASRNAAGLGSSYNEQFF.

This clonotype has only a few counts. The chain recombines TRBV24-1 with TRBJ2-1; D is ambiguous. This CDR3 has 17 amino acids. Trimming cost V 1 base and J 3 bases, with 15 bases left between them. The germline V gene has CDR1 KGHDR and CDR2 SFDVKD. DNA for the CDR3: TGTGCCACCAGTGATTTTTTTTCGGCGGACGACTACAATGAGCAGTTCTTC. Translated: CATSDFFSADDYNEQFF.

The chain combines TRBV20-1 with TRBJ2-3, with TRBD2 matching over 11 bases. The CDR3 totals 15 residues. Germline CDR1 reads DFQATT; CDR2 reads SNEGSKA (reference sequence). After removal of 5 bases from V and 2 bases from J, the junction contained 6 bases not matched to a gene. The CDR3 protein is CSAHLAGGYTDTQYF. In DNA, the CDR3 is TGCAGTGCTCATCTAGCGGGAGGCTACACAGATACGCAGTATTTT.

This clonotype was seen more than once but under ten times. The chain joins TRBV5-1 to TRBJ2-1; no clear D gene. The length of the CDR3 is 14 residues. Germline V gene sequence: CDR1 SGHRS, CDR2 YFSETQ. Trimming removed 1 base at V and 7 bases at J, with 12 bases between. The CDR3 DNA reads as TGCGCCAGCAGCTTGAGCCAGGTCAAAAATGAGCAGTTCTTC. Its protein product is CASSLSQVKNEQFF. The whole variable domain, filled in from reference TRBV5-1 and TRBJ2-1, reads KAGVTQTPRYLIKTRGQQVTLSCSPISGHRSVSWYQQTPGQGLQFLFEYFSETQRNKGNFPGRFSGRQFSNSRSEMNVSTLELGDSALYLCASSLSQVKNEQFFGPGTRLTVL.

This clonotype was detected a few times. The rearrangement joins TRBV5-1 to TRBJ2-1; 12 nucleotides match TRBD2. The V and J ends lost 4 bases and 8 bases, in that order; junction bases with no gene match: 4. Germline V CDR1 and CDR2: SGHRS, YFSETQ. The CDR3 has 14 residues. The CDR3 DNA is TGCGCCAGCAGCCTCCGGACTAGCGGGGATGAGCAGTTCTTC. It specifies CASSLRTSGDEQFF. Looking up the rest from reference TRBV5-1 and TRBJ2-1 gives the full variable domain: KAGVTQTPRYLIKTRGQQVTLSCSPISGHRSVSWYQQTPGQGLQFLFEYFSETQRNKGNFPGRFSGRQFSNSRSEMNVSTLELGDSALYLCASSLRTSGDEQFFGPGTRLTVL.

The rearrangement uses TRBV10-3 and TRBJ2-3, with 8 bases matching TRBD2. V shed 5 bases and J 1 base; nucleotides not matched to a gene: 2. This CDR3 has 14 amino acids. CDR1 and CDR2 (germline): ENHRY, SYGVKD. As DNA, the CDR3 is TGTGCCATCAGTCCGACTAGCGGCACAGATACGCAGTATTTT. Its translation: CAISPTSGTDTQYF.

In its sample, this clonotype was seen a few times. The chain is built from TRBV29-1 and TRBJ2-1; 7 nucleotides align to TRBD2. Unmatched junction bases numbered 9, after V lost 0 bases and J lost 7 bases. The CDR3 has 15 residues. The V gene's germline CDR1 is SQVTM and CDR2 ANQGSEA. As DNA, the CDR3 is TGCAGCGTTGAAGATATAGCGGGCGCCCCTAATGAGCAGTTCTTC. Translation: CSVEDIAGAPNEQFF.

This clonotype was observed a few times. V gene TRBV20-1 combines with J gene TRBJ1-2, with 8 positions matching TRBD1. The length of the CDR3 is 14 residues. Unmatched junction bases numbered 4, after V lost 0 bases and J lost 4 bases. CDR1 and CDR2 from the germline V gene are DFQATT and SNEGSKA (reference sequence). CDR3: CSARDRGLGYGYTF. As DNA, the CDR3 is TGCAGTGCTAGAGACAGGGGGCTCGGCTATGGCTACACCTTC.

V and J are TRBV29-1 and TRBJ2-7; D is tentatively TRBD1 or TRBD2 (6 bases each). V was trimmed by 1 base and J by 3 bases, leaving 22 bases between them. Germline V CDR1 and CDR2: SQVTM, ANQGSEA. The CDR3 spans 17 residues. CDR3 bases: TGCAGCGTTGAAGGGGGGGCACACCCCAGGTTCGACTACGAGCAGTACTTC. It yields the protein CSVEGGAHPRFDYEQYF.

This clonotype was picked up many times. CDR3 sequence (DNA): TGTGCCAGCACCGGGACAGGGGTACACGAGCAGTACTTC. This gives the protein CASTGTGVHEQYF. The chain recombines TRBV25-1 with TRBJ2-7, with 10 bases lining up with TRBD1. There are 13 residues in the CDR3. Germline values: CDR1 MGHDK, CDR2 SYGVNS. Trimming cost V 7 bases and J 5 bases; bases outside gene matches: 5.

In this sample, this clonotype turned up many times. The V call is TRBV20-1, the J call TRBJ2-1; 9 bases match TRBD2. With V trimmed by 0 bases and J by 4 bases, 7 bases remained unmatched. Germline V gene lookup returns CDR1 DFQATT and CDR2 SNEGSKA (reference sequence). CDR3 length: 16 amino acids. As DNA, the CDR3 is TGCAGTGCTAGAGATGTGTGGACTAGCGCGTACAATGAGCAGTTCTTC. Protein sequence: CSARDVWTSAYNEQFF.